The 6 T cell receptor beta chains below were found in one sample sequenced in a study of T cells in women clearing cervical HPV infection. TCRdb's copy holds only in-frame clones and misses some; the assay was immunoSEQ multiplex PCR. Its table records 20,000 to 30,000 clones. Sequences were obtained from blood buffy coat. These receptors were taken from a woman aged 18 to 69 with a cervical HPV16 infection that either progressed to CIN3+ or cleared (not recorded which).

The part of the CDR3 DNA that was read is TGTGCCAGCATCGACAGTCTCACAGATACG. Protein product: CASIDSLTDT. The CDR3, in full, reads CASIDSLTDTQYF. The V call is TRBV12-3 or TRBV12-4, the J call TRBJ2-3; D might be TRBD1 (5 bases). With the read ending 3 residues before the CDR3 end, the germline J gene is used to fill in that end. V was clipped by 7 bases and J by 2 bases, with 10 bases between them. CDR3 length equals 13 residues.

Turning to this clone: The read ends 3 residues shy of where the CDR3 ends; the end is completed using the germline J gene. The chain links TRBV2 to TRBJ2-1, with D possibly TRBD1 on 6 matching bases. V was cut by 2 bases and J by 1 base, with 12 bases left in between. Germline V gene sequence: CDR1 SNHLY, CDR2 FYNNEI. The CDR3 loop spans 16 amino acids. CDR3: CASSEKGVRSYNEQFF. The CDR3 bases that were read are TGTGCCAGCAGTGAAAAGGGGGTGCGATCCTACAATGAG.

A word on this clone: The read ends 3 residues early relative to the CDR3; the germline J gene fills the gap. The V gene is TRBV20-1, the J gene TRBJ1-2, with 7 nucleotides matching TRBD1. Germline CDR1 reads DFQATT; CDR2 reads SNEGSKA (reference sequence). The J segment lost 7 bases and the V segment lost 6 bases, leaving 14 bases of the junction unmatched. The CDR3 has 14 amino acids. CDR3 DNA (partial): TGCAGTGCCCGAGCGGGAGCCCCAGGGGGTGGC. Translated, it gives CSARAGAPGGG. The whole CDR3 reads CSARAGAPGGGYTF.

The CDR3 loop reads CASSHRGYEQYF. The CDR3 DNA, read in part, is TGTGCCAGCAGTCACAGGGGTTACGAG. The chain couples TRBV2 to TRBJ2-7; TRBD1 matches 7 bases. The DNA ends 3 residues before the CDR3 does, and the rest of the CDR3 is filled in from the germline J gene. CDR3 length equals 12 residues. Germline V gene data show CDR1 as SNHLY and CDR2 as FYNNEI. V trimming: 5 bases; J trimming: 4 bases; junction bases outside the gene matches: 2.

Comments on this clone: The sequenced fragment ends 3 residues before the CDR3 boundary, so the rest is inferred from the germline J gene. This chain uses TRBV28 with TRBJ2-1, with 9 nucleotides matching TRBD1. CDR1 MDHEN and CDR2 SYDVKM come from the germline V gene. This CDR3 spans 13 amino acids. J was trimmed by 8 bases and V by 7 bases; bases with no gene match: 6. CDR3 bases read: TGTGCCAGCACCGGGACAGGGATTTATGAG. Its translation: CASTGTGIYE. The entire CDR3 sequence reads CASTGTGIYEQFF.

With respect to this clone: The read ends 3 residues before the CDR3 terminus; that terminus is restored from the germline J gene. The genes are TRBV13 and TRBJ2-5; TRBD2 is a possible D gene (7 bases). CDR3 length equals 13 residues. The germline gives CDR1 PRHDT, CDR2 FYEKMQ (reference sequence). Trimming shortened V by 4 bases and J by 5 bases, and 11 bases separated the two germline ends. This CDR3 is CASSSGGAETQYF. The covered CDR3 bases are TGTGCCAGCAGCTCTGGGGGGGCGGAGACC.